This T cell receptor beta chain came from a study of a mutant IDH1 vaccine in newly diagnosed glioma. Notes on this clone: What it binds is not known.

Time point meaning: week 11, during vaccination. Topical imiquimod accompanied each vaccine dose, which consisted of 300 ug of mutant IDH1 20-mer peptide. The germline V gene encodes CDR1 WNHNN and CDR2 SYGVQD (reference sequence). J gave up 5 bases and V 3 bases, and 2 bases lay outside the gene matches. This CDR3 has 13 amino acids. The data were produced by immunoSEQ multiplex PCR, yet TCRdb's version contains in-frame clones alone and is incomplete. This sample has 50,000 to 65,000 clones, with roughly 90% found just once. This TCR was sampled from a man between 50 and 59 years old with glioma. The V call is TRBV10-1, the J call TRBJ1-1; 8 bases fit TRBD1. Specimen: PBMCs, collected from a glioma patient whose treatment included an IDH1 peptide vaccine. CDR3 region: CASSEYRGTEAFF. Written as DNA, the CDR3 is TGCGCCAGCAGTGAATACAGGGGGACTGAAGCTTTCTTT.